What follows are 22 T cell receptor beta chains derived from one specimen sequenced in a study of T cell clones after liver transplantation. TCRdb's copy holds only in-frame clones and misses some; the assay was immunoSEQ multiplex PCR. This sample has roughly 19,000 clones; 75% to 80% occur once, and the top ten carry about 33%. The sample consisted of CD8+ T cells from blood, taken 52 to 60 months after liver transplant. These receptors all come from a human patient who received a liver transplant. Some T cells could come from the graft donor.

In nucleotides, the CDR3 is TGTGCCAGCAGCTTAGGGACGACTCCAAACACCATATATTTT. Residues: CASSLGTTPNTIYF. The chain uses TRBV13 and TRBJ1-3; no clear D. Germline loops: CDR1 PRHDT, CDR2 FYEKMQ (reference sequence). The V and J ends lost 0 bases and 6 bases respectively, with 9 bases between them. The CDR3 is made up of 14 amino acids.

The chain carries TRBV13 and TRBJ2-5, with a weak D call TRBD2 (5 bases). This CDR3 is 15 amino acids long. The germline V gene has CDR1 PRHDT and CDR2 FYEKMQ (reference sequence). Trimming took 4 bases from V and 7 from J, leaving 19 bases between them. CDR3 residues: CASSSTGRDDSTQYF. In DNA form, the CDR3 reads TGTGCCAGCAGCTCGACCGGACGGGATGATTCGACCCAGTACTTC.

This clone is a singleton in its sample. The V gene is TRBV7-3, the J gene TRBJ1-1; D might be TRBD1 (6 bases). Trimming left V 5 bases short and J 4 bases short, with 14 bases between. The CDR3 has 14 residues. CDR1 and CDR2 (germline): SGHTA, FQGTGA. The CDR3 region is CASSTLQGPTEAFF. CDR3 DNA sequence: TGTGCCAGCAGCACCCTTCAGGGGCCCACTGAAGCTTTCTTT. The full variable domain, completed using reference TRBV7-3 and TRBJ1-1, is GAGVSQTPSNKVTEKGKYVELRCDPISGHTALYWYRQSLGQGPEFLIYFQGTGAADDSGLPNDRFFAVRPEGSVSTLKIQRTERGDSAVYLCASSTLQGPTEAFFGQGTRLTVV.

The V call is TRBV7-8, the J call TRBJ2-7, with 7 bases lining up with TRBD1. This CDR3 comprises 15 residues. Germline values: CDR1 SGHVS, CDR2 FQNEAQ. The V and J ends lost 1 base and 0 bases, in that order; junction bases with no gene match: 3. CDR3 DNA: TGTGCCAGCAGCTTAGACAGGGGACCCTCCTACGAGCAGTACTTC. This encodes CASSLDRGPSYEQYF.

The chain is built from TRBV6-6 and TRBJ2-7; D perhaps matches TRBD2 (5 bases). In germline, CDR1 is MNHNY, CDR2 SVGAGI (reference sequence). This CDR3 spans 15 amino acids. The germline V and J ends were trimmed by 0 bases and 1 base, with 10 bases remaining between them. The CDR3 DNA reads TGTGCCAGCAGTTACTCGACCCGGGGATCCTACGAGCAGTACTTC. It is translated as CASSYSTRGSYEQYF.

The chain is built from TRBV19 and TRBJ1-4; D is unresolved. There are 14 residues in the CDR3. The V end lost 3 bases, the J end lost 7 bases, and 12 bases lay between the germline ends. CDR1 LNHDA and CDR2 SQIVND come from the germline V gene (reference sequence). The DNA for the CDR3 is TGTGCCAGTAGTATCGACGGGCTAAGTGAAAAACTGTTTTTT. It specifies CASSIDGLSEKLFF.

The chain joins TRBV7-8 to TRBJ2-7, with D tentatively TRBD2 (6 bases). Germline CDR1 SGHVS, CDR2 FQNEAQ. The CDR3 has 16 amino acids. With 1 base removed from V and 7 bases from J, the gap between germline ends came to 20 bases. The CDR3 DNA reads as TGTGCCAGCAGCTTAGGCTTAGCCACAGGAGGGATAGAGCAGTACTTC. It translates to CASSLGLATGGIEQYF.

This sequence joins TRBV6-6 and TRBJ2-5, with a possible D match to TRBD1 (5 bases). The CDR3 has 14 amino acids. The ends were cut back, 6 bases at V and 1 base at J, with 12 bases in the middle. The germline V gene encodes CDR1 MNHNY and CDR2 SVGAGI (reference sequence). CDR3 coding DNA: TGTGCCAGCAGCCCTCAGGGAACCCAAGAGACCCAGTACTTC. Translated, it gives CASSPQGTQETQYF.

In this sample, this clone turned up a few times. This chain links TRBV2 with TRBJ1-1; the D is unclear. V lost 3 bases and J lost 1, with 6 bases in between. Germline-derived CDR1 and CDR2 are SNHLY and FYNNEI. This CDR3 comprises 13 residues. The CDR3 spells CASSEAANTEAFF. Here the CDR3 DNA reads TGTGCCAGCAGTGAGGCAGCGAACACTGAAGCTTTCTTT. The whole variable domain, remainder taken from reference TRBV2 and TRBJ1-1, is EPEVTQTPSHQVTQMGQEVILRCVPISNHLYFYWYRQILGQKVEFLVSFYNNEISEKSEIFDDQFSVERPDGSNFTLKIRSTKLEDSAMYFCASSEAANTEAFFGQGTRLTVV.

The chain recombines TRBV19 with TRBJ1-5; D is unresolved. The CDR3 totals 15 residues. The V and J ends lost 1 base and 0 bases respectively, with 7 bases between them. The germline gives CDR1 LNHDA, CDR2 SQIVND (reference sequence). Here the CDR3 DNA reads TGTGCCAGTAGTATAGCGCTATATAGCAATCAGCCCCAGCATTTT. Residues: CASSIALYSNQPQHF.

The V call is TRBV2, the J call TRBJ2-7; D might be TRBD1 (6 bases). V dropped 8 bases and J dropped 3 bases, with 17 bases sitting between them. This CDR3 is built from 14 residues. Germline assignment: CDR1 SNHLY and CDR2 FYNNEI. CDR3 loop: CASGGEDRGYEQYF. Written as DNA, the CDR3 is TGTGCCAGCGGTGGAGAGGACAGAGGCTACGAGCAGTACTTC.

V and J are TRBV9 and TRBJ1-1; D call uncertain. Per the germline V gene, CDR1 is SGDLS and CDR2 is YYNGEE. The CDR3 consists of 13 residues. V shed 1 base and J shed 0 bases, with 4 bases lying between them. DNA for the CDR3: TGTGCCAGCAGCGTAATGGTGAACACTGAAGCTTTCTTT. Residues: CASSVMVNTEAFF.

The CDR3 here is CASSFLGIQYF. The CDR3 bases are TGTGCCAGCAGTTTCCTTGGGATTCAGTACTTC. The rearrangement uses TRBV28 and TRBJ2-4, with D hard to call. Germline CDR1 is MDHEN and CDR2 is SYDVKM. V was shortened by 3 bases and J by 10 bases, with 7 bases between the two germline ends. CDR3 length: 11 residues.

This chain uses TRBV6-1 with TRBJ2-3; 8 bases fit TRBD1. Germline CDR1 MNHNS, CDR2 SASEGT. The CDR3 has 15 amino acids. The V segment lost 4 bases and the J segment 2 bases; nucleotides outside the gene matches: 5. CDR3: CASSGDRTYTDTQYF. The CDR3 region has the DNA TGTGCCAGCAGTGGGGACAGGACATACACAGATACGCAGTATTTT.

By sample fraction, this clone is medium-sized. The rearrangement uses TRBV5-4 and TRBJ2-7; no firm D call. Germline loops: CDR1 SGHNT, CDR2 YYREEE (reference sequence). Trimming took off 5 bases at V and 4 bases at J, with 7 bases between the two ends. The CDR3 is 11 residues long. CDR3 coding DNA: TGTGCCAGCAGACGAGGATACGAGCAGTACTTC. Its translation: CASRRGYEQYF.

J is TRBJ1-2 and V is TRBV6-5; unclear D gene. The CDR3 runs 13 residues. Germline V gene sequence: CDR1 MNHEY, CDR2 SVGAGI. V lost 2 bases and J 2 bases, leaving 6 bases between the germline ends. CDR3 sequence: CASSYGQNYGYTF. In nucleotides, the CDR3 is TGTGCCAGCAGTTACGGGCAAAACTATGGCTACACCTTC.

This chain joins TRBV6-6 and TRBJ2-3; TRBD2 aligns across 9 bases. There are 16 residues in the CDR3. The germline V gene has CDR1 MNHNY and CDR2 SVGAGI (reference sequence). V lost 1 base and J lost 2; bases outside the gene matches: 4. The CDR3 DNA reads TGTGCCAGCAGTTACTTCTCTAGCGGGAACACAGATACGCAGTATTTT. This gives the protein CASSYFSSGNTDTQYF.

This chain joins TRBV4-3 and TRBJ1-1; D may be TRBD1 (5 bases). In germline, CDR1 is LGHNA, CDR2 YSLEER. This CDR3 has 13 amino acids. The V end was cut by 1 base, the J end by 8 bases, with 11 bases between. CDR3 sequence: CASSQAGAQEAFF. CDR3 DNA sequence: TGCGCCAGCAGCCAAGCCGGGGCCCAGGAAGCTTTCTTT.

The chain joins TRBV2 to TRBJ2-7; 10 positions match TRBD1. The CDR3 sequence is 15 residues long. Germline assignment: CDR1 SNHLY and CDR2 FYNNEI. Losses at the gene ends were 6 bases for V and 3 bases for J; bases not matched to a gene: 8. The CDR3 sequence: CASSGTGVGYYEQYF. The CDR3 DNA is TGTGCCAGCAGCGGGACAGGGGTGGGATACTACGAGCAGTACTTC.

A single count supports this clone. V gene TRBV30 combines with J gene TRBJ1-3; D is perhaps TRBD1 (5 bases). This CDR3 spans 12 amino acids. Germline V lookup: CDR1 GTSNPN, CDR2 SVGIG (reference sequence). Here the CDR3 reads CGGRFSGNTIYF. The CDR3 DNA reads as TGTGGGGGCCGCTTCTCTGGAAACACCATATATTTT.

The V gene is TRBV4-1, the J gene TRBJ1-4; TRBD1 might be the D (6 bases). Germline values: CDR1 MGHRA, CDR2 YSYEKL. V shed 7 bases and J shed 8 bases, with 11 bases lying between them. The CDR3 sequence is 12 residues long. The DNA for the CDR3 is TGCGCCAGCAAGGGGGGAGAAGAAAAACTGTTTTTT. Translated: CASKGGEEKLFF.

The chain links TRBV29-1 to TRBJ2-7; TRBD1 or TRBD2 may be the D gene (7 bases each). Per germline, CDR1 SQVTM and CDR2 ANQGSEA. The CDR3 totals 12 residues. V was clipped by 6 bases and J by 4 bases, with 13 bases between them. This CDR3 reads CSVRQGGYEQYF. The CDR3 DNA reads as TGCAGCGTCAGACAGGGAGGGTACGAGCAGTACTTC.